This section outlines one T cell receptor beta chain sequence together with its context. Its cognate antigen is unknown. The germline V and J ends were trimmed by 11 bases and 6 bases, with 18 bases remaining between them. This CDR3 region has 13 residues. Germline V lookup: CDR1 LGHNA, CDR2 YSLEER. Profiling relied on immunoSEQ multiplex PCR, and the TCRdb table lists in-frame clones only, not all of them. The sample holds more than 850,000 clones; roughly 74% are singletons and the top ten take more than 0.45%. The data belong to a study of shared clonotypes between healthy human individuals. Study-level points and caveats: Clonotype sharing across a few donors was observed for about 5.2% of naive CD4 clonotypes. Large sequencing depth failed to make sorted-subset sequencing complete, rarefaction showed.

Sequenced sample: memory CD4+ T cells from PBMCs. The subset here: CD45RA-negative fraction. V gene TRBV4-3 combines with J gene TRBJ2-3; D is unclear. The origin of this receptor is a man aged 18 to 30 in good health. Some clones in this sample may be carry-over from other donors' samples. The CDR3 bases are TGCGCCTCGGGCGGCCCCCCGGTGGATACGCAGTATTTT. Protein sequence: CASGGPPVDTQYF.